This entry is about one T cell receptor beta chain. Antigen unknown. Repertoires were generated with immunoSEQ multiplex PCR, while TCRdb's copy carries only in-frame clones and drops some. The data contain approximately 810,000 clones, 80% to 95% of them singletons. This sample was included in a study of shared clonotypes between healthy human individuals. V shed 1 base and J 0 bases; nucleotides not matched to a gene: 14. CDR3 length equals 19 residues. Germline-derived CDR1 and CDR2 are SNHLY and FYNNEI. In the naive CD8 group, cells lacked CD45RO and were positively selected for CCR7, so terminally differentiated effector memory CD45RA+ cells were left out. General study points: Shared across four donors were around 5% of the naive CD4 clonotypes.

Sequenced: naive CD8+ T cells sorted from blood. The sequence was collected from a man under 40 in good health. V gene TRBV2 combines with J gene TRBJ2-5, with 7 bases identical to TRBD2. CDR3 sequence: CASSEGGRVLPSYQETQYF. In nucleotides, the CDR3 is TGTGCCAGCAGTGAAGGGGGGAGGGTCCTACCCTCGTACCAAGAGACCCAGTACTTC.